These T cell receptor beta chains were read from a single sample in a study of control samples from healthy donors and cancer patients. TCRdb's table, derived via immunoSEQ multiplex PCR, lists solely in-frame clones and lacks some. Here the sample spans some 100,000 clones, 80% to 90% being singletons. Material for sequencing was blood. These receptors were obtained from a man aged 25-40 years in good health. CDR3s include the opening cysteine and the closing phenylalanine or tryptophan. D genes are given only for firm matches. Only some rows state a clone size, as once, few, many or a class for expanded clones.

V: TRBV10-3; size: .; D: .; J: TRBJ1-2; DNA: TGTGCCATCAGTGAGTCGGGCACGGGAGGCTACACCTTC; CDR3: CAISESGTGGYTF
V: TRBV19; size: .; D: .; J: TRBJ2-5; DNA: TGTGCCAGTAGTCCGGGGTGGACCAAGGAGGAGACCCAGTACTTC; CDR3: CASSPGWTKEETQYF
V: TRBV6-2/TRBV6-3; size: .; D: .; J: TRBJ1-6; DNA: TGTGCCAGCAGTTATAAGGGGTTGGACTCACCCCTCCACTTT; CDR3: CASSYKGLDSPLHF
V: TRBV6-2/TRBV6-3; size: .; D: .; J: TRBJ2-7; DNA: TGTGCCAGCAGCCCCGCTCAGGTGACTGGTTACGAGCAGTACTTC; CDR3: CASSPAQVTGYEQYF
V: TRBV30; size: .; D: .; J: TRBJ1-2; DNA: TGTGCCTGGGCACAGGGAAACTATGGCTACACCTTC; CDR3: CAWAQGNYGYTF
V: TRBV5-8; size: .; D: TRBD1; J: TRBJ2-4; DNA: TGTGCCAGCAGCAGGGGACAGGGGGCTTTAAACATTCAGTACTTC; CDR3: CASSRGQGALNIQYF
V: TRBV15; size: .; D: TRBD2; J: TRBJ2-2; DNA: TGTGCCACCAGCCAAGGCGGGGGGGCGTATACCGGGGAGCTGTTTTTT; CDR3: CATSQGGGAYTGELFF
V: TRBV28; size: .; D: .; J: TRBJ1-3; DNA: TGTGCCAGCAGGAAACAGGGCCCGGGAAACACCATATATTTT; CDR3: CASRKQGPGNTIYF
V: TRBV28; size: few; D: .; J: TRBJ2-7; DNA: TGTGCCAGCAGTCCCCAACCGGACAGACGCTACGAGCAGTACTTC; CDR3: CASSPQPDRRYEQYF
V: TRBV7-8; size: .; D: .; J: TRBJ1-1; DNA: TGTGCCAGCAGCCGTCGCAGAACTGAAGCTTTCTTT; CDR3: CASSRRRTEAFF
V: TRBV6-5; size: .; D: TRBD1; J: TRBJ1-1; DNA: TGTGCCAGCACCGGGCTGAAGACGGACAGGGGTGAAGCTTTCTTT; CDR3: CASTGLKTDRGEAFF
V: TRBV5-1; size: once; D: TRBD2; J: TRBJ2-2; DNA: TGCGCCAGCAGCTTGGTGGCGGGAGGACCCGGGGAGCTGTTTTTT; CDR3: CASSLVAGGPGELFF
V: TRBV11-3; size: .; D: TRBD2; J: TRBJ2-7; DNA: TGTGCCAGCAGCTCACCTATTTTCCGACTAGCGGGAGACCTGGACGAGCAGTACTTC; CDR3: CASSSPIFRLAGDLDEQYF
V: TRBV7-2; size: .; D: TRBD2; J: TRBJ2-3; DNA: TGTGCCAGCAGCCAACGACTAGCGGGACCTGGCACAGATACGCAGTATTTT; CDR3: CASSQRLAGPGTDTQYF
V: TRBV5-6; size: .; D: .; J: TRBJ1-6; DNA: TGTGCCAGCAGCTTGGGCCCTGGAGGGGCCATAGGTAATTCACCCCTCCACTTT; CDR3: CASSLGPGGAIGNSPLHF
V: TRBV28; size: once; D: .; J: TRBJ1-2; DNA: TGTGCCAGCAGCCTGAGGGCCCCTTCCTATGGCTACACCTTC; CDR3: CASSLRAPSYGYTF
V: TRBV5-1; size: .; D: .; J: TRBJ2-2; DNA: TGCGCCAGCCGAAGACAGGCGGACACCGGGGAGCTGTTTTTT; CDR3: CASRRQADTGELFF
V: TRBV3-1/TRBV3-2; size: .; D: .; J: TRBJ1-2; DNA: TGTGCCAGCAGCCAGGACGTCGGGGGGTACGATGGCTACACCTTC; CDR3: CASSQDVGGYDGYTF
V: TRBV19; size: .; D: .; J: TRBJ1-4; DNA: TGTGCCAGTAGATACGGCCCCGGGGGATCTAATGAAAAACTGTTTTTT; CDR3: CASRYGPGGSNEKLFF
V: TRBV18; size: .; D: .; J: TRBJ1-1; DNA: TGTGCCAGCTCATCACAGGGGAACACTGAAGCTTTCTTT; CDR3: CASSSQGNTEAFF
V: TRBV4-3; size: .; D: .; J: TRBJ2-5; DNA: TGCGCCAGCAGCCAAGATGGGCTGCGTGGGGAGACCCAGTACTTC; CDR3: CASSQDGLRGETQYF
V: TRBV7-2; size: .; D: .; J: TRBJ2-7; DNA: TGTGCCAGCAGCTTAGCGCCCGGGGCGGGACACTACGAGCAGTACTTC; CDR3: CASSLAPGAGHYEQYF
V: TRBV5-6; size: once; D: TRBD2; J: TRBJ2-3; DNA: TGTGCCAGCAGCCTCGGCGGGGGGGTAGATACGCAGTATTTT; CDR3: CASSLGGGVDTQYF
V: TRBV6-5; size: few; D: TRBD2; J: TRBJ2-7; DNA: TGTGCCAGCAGTCCCACCCGGGAGGGCCGTTTAGAGCAGTACTTC; CDR3: CASSPTREGRLEQYF
V: TRBV25-1; size: .; D: .; J: TRBJ1-2; DNA: TGTGCCAGCAGTGACCGAGGGAAGGGCTACACCTTC; CDR3: CASSDRGKGYTF
V: TRBV7-9; size: .; D: TRBD1; J: TRBJ1-2; DNA: TGTGCCAGCAGCTTGGGGGACAGCGCTAACTATGGCTACACCTTC; CDR3: CASSLGDSANYGYTF
V: TRBV30; size: .; D: TRBD1; J: TRBJ1-2; DNA: TGTGCCTGGGGGGGACAGATCTATGGCTACACCTTC; CDR3: CAWGGQIYGYTF
V: TRBV28; size: .; D: .; J: TRBJ2-4; DNA: TGTGCCAGCAGTGGGGACTCTCCCTCCAAAAACATTCAGTACTTC; CDR3: CASSGDSPSKNIQYF
V: TRBV4-1; size: medium-sized; D: .; J: TRBJ1-2; DNA: TGCGCCAGCAGCCAAGCGGCCGAGTCCTCCTATGGCTACACCTTC; CDR3: CASSQAAESSYGYTF
V: TRBV7-3; size: .; D: .; J: TRBJ2-3; DNA: TGTGCCAGCAGTCTCCGGCGGGTGGATACGCAGTATTTT; CDR3: CASSLRRVDTQYF
V: TRBV29-1; size: .; D: TRBD1; J: TRBJ2-5; DNA: TGCAGCCACGGCGCAGGGGGATTGGAGACCCAGTACTTC; CDR3: CSHGAGGLETQYF
V: TRBV28; size: once; D: .; J: TRBJ1-1; DNA: TGTGCCAGCAGGACCTCTGAAGCTTTCTTT; CDR3: CASRTSEAFF
V: TRBV12-3/TRBV12-4; size: .; D: .; J: TRBJ1-4; DNA: TGTGCCAGCAGCCAAGGACGTCTAGAGGCACTGTTTTTT; CDR3: CASSQGRLEALFF
V: TRBV4-1; size: once; D: .; J: TRBJ1-1; DNA: TGCGCCAGCAGCCAGCCGGCCGGGCGGAACACTGAAGCTTTCTTT; CDR3: CASSQPAGRNTEAFF
V: TRBV6-1; size: .; D: .; J: TRBJ1-1; DNA: TGTGCCAGCAGTGAAAGGGTGAACACTGAAGCTTTCTTT; CDR3: CASSERVNTEAFF
V: TRBV11-2; size: .; D: .; J: TRBJ1-3; DNA: TGTGCCAGCAGCTTTTTTGCTGACGGAAACACCATATATTTT; CDR3: CASSFFADGNTIYF
V: TRBV12-3/TRBV12-4; size: .; D: .; J: TRBJ2-5; DNA: TGTGCCAGCAGTTTACAGCTTCAAGAGACCCAGTACTTC; CDR3: CASSLQLQETQYF
V: TRBV7-6; size: .; D: TRBD2; J: TRBJ2-1; DNA: TGTGCCAGCAGCCCCGAGGGGACTAGCGGGGCCTACAATGAGCAGTTCTTC; CDR3: CASSPEGTSGAYNEQFF
V: TRBV9; size: few; D: TRBD1; J: TRBJ1-2; DNA: TGTGCCAGCAGCGTATTGGGACAGTCCTACACCTTC; CDR3: CASSVLGQSYTF
V: TRBV6-5; size: once; D: .; J: TRBJ2-5; DNA: TGTGCCAGCAGTCGACCCGGATTGGAGACCCAGTACTTC; CDR3: CASSRPGLETQYF
V: TRBV14; size: .; D: .; J: TRBJ1-2; DNA: TGTGCCAGCCAACCTCTGGACCCCTTGAACTATGGCTACACCTTC; CDR3: CASQPLDPLNYGYTF
V: TRBV7-9; size: .; D: .; J: TRBJ2-2; DNA: TGTGCCAGCAGCCGGTGGAACACCGGGGAGCTGTTTTTT; CDR3: CASSRWNTGELFF
V: TRBV5-6; size: .; D: .; J: TRBJ1-2; DNA: TGTGCCAGCAGCTTGGGCAGATATGGCTACACCTTC; CDR3: CASSLGRYGYTF
V: TRBV24-1; size: once; D: .; J: TRBJ2-1; DNA: TGTGCCACCAGTGATTCGCACGGGAATCCATACTACAATGAGCAGTTCTTC; CDR3: CATSDSHGNPYYNEQFF
V: TRBV10-3; size: .; D: TRBD2; J: TRBJ2-2; DNA: TGTGCCATCAGAGAACCTAGCGGGATTCACACCGGGGAGCTGTTTTTT; CDR3: CAIREPSGIHTGELFF
V: TRBV5-1; size: once; D: .; J: TRBJ2-7; DNA: TGCGCCAGCAGCAGCTCAGGGGAAGTCTACGAGCAGTACTTC; CDR3: CASSSSGEVYEQYF
V: TRBV9; size: once; D: .; J: TRBJ2-1; DNA: TGTGCCAGCAGCGTGAACTCAGGCCCCTACAATGAGCAGTTCTTC; CDR3: CASSVNSGPYNEQFF
V: TRBV28; size: .; D: .; J: TRBJ2-1; DNA: TGTGCCAGCAGTTTATCAGCACCTGAAATCGAGCAGTTCTTC; CDR3: CASSLSAPEIEQFF
V: TRBV3-1/TRBV3-2; size: .; D: .; J: TRBJ1-1; DNA: TGTGCCAGCAGCGGCAGGCCGGGAGCTGAAGCTTTCTTT; CDR3: CASSGRPGAEAFF
V: TRBV5-5; size: .; D: .; J: TRBJ2-3; DNA: TGTGCCAGCAGCTTGACGGATACGCAGTATTTT; CDR3: CASSLTDTQYF
V: TRBV5-1; size: .; D: .; J: TRBJ2-7; DNA: TGCGCCAGCAGCTACAACGACGGAACCTACGAGCAGTACTTC; CDR3: CASSYNDGTYEQYF
V: TRBV14; size: .; D: .; J: TRBJ1-4; DNA: TGTGCCAGCAGCCAAGATATAGGATTGGAACTGTTTTTT; CDR3: CASSQDIGLELFF
V: TRBV21-1; size: once; D: .; J: TRBJ1-5; DNA: TGTGCCAGCAGCACGGGGGTCCTACAGCCCCAGCATTTT; CDR3: CASSTGVLQPQHF
V: TRBV20-1; size: .; D: .; J: TRBJ2-1; DNA: TGCAGTGCCCCGGGCTACAATGAGCAGTTCTTC; CDR3: CSAPGYNEQFF